This is a list of T cell receptor beta chains from one sample in a study of ipilimumab plus nivolumab after autologous stem cell transplantation. Data came from immunoSEQ multiplex PCR; TCRdb stores just in-frame clones and leaves some out. This table holds some 16,000 clones, approximately 80% found once. Sequenced here: PBMCs, sampled in a trial of ipilimumab plus nivolumab as post-transplant consolidation. The receptors shown here come from a male donor with diffuse large B-cell lymphoma. Both conserved end residues are part of each CDR3. A D gene is named only where the DNA matches it firmly. Size is stated for part of the rows, as once, few or many counts, or as a class when the clone is expanded.

TRBV19	NA	NA	TRBJ1-2	TGTGCCAGTAGTATCCGGCAGCCCGGCTATGGCTACACCTTC	CASSIRQPGYGYTF
TRBV4-2	NA	NA	TRBJ1-5	TGTGCCAGCAGCCAAGAGGTCGACTTAGTAGGAAGCAATCAGCCCCAGCATTTT	CASSQEVDLVGSNQPQHF
TRBV7-9	once	TRBD1	TRBJ2-2	TGTGCCAGCAGCCCCCCCTCTGACAGGGCGGGCACCGGGGAGCTGTTTTTT	CASSPPSDRAGTGELFF
TRBV4-1	few	NA	TRBJ1-2	TGCGCCAGCAGCCAAGGTGGCAGGGGTAGGACTAACTATGGCTACACCTTC	CASSQGGRGRTNYGYTF
TRBV9	NA	NA	TRBJ1-4	TGTGCCAGCAGCCCACGGGTGGAAAATGAAAAACTGTTTTTT	CASSPRVENEKLFF
TRBV7-6	NA	NA	TRBJ2-2	TGTGCCAGCAGCATCGGGATTAACACCGGGGAGCTGTTTTTT	CASSIGINTGELFF
TRBV6-5	few	TRBD1	TRBJ2-5	TGTGCCAGCAGGGGACAGGGGTGGGAGACCCAGTACTTC	CASRGQGWETQYF
TRBV5-1	NA	NA	TRBJ1-1	TGCGCCAGCAGCTCATTGGGGGGGCGAACTGAAGCTTTCTTT	CASSSLGGRTEAFF
TRBV2	NA	NA	TRBJ1-6	TGTGCCAGCAGTGAACTTACAAACCCTTTGAGGTCACCCCTCCACTTT	CASSELTNPLRSPLHF
TRBV6-1	NA	NA	TRBJ2-2	TGTGCCAGCAGTGAAGTGGGAGACAGTGTGGGGGAGCTGTTTTTT	CASSEVGDSVGELFF
TRBV9	NA	TRBD1	TRBJ2-3	TGTGCCAGCAGCGGGACAGGAATCACAGATACGCAGTATTTT	CASSGTGITDTQYF
TRBV4-1	NA	TRBD1	TRBJ1-1	TGCGCCAGCAGCCAGGCTAGTGCGTCGGGACAGGGCATGATTACGGCTTTCTTT	CASSQASASGQGMITAFF
TRBV19	NA	TRBD1	TRBJ2-3	TGTGCCAGTAGTATTTTCGGGACAGGGGATTTTACAGATACGCAGTATTTT	CASSIFGTGDFTDTQYF
TRBV7-8	NA	NA	TRBJ2-2	TGTGCCAGCAGCTCCTACAGGGTTACCGGGGAGCTGTTTTTT	CASSSYRVTGELFF
TRBV7-2	NA	TRBD1	TRBJ2-5	TGTGCCAGCAGCTTAGCCCGACAGGGGCTGACCCAGTACTTC	CASSLARQGLTQYF
TRBV4-3	NA	NA	TRBJ2-2	TGCGCCAGCAGCCAAGATATATCCGGGGAGCTGTTTTTT	CASSQDISGELFF
TRBV30	NA	TRBD1	TRBJ2-2	TGTGCCTGGAACCCCGCAGGGGGCCAATACACCGGGGAGCTGTTTTTT	CAWNPAGGQYTGELFF
TRBV6-5	NA	NA	TRBJ1-5	TGTGCCAGCAGTTACTCCAGCACTCAGCCCCAGCATTTT	CASSYSSTQPQHF
TRBV7-8	NA	NA	TRBJ2-3	TGTGCCAGCAGCGTTGGCATGACCTCCGGGACATTCGCCTACACAGATACGCAGTATTTT	CASSVGMTSGTFAYTDTQYF
TRBV28	NA	NA	TRBJ1-1	TGTGCCAGCAGTTTCAGCTCGGGGCCCACTGAAGCTTTCTTT	CASSFSSGPTEAFF
TRBV5-1	NA	NA	TRBJ1-4	TGCGCCAGCAGCCCGGGGGGAACCGTAGAAACTAATGAAAAACTGTTTTTT	CASSPGGTVETNEKLFF
TRBV7-2	few	TRBD2	TRBJ2-5	TGTGCCAGCAGCTTAAGTAGCGGGGGGGCCGTAGAGACCCAGTACTTC	CASSLSSGGAVETQYF
TRBV28	NA	NA	TRBJ2-5	TGTGCCAGCCGCAGGGCGGGAGAGACCCAGTACTTC	CASRRAGETQYF
TRBV2	NA	NA	TRBJ2-5	TGTGCCAGCAGTGTTGGGGGAGCCTCTTGGGAGACCCAGTACTTC	CASSVGGASWETQYF
TRBV27	NA	NA	TRBJ1-2	TGTGCCACCCGAGGGGGGGCGAGAGGCTACACCTTC	CATRGGARGYTF
TRBV6-5	NA	NA	TRBJ1-4	TGTGCCAGCAGTTACTTGGGGGCAGCGACTAATGAAAAACTGTTTTTT	CASSYLGAATNEKLFF
TRBV28	NA	NA	TRBJ1-2	TGTGCCAGCAGATTCAGGGTTCTGGGCTATGGCTACACCTTC	CASRFRVLGYGYTF
TRBV23-1	NA	NA	TRBJ1-3	TGCGCCAGCAAATGGGGTTGGAGCACCATATATTTT	CASKWGWSTIYF
TRBV7-2	few	NA	TRBJ2-7	TGTGCCAGCAGTTTAACCGGGGAGCAGTACTTC	CASSLTGEQYF
TRBV27	NA	NA	TRBJ2-7	TGTGCCAGCAGTTTAGAGTCCCCAGGGTGGTCCTACGAGCAGTACTTC	CASSLESPGWSYEQYF
TRBV14	NA	NA	TRBJ2-7	TGTGCCAGCAGCCAAGGACCCAGGAACGAGCAGTACTTC	CASSQGPRNEQYF
TRBV4-2	NA	TRBD1	TRBJ2-2	TGTGCCAGCAGCCAATCTTGGACAGGGGCCGGGGAGCTGTTTTTT	CASSQSWTGAGELFF
TRBV30	NA	TRBD1	TRBJ2-2	TGTGCCTGGAGTAGGGGGACAGGGTTAAACACCGGGGAGCTGTTTTTT	CAWSRGTGLNTGELFF
TRBV5-4	NA	NA	TRBJ1-1	TGTGCCAGCAGCTTGGTAGCAGCCGCGATCAAGAACACTGAAGCTTTCTTT	CASSLVAAAIKNTEAFF
TRBV9	NA	NA	TRBJ2-7	TGTGCCAGCAGCGTAGGGACTGGGGGGCTCAGCTCCTACGAGCAGTACTTC	CASSVGTGGLSSYEQYF
TRBV7-9	NA	NA	TRBJ1-6	TGTGCCAGCAGCTTAAATGTAGGAATCGGACCCCTCCACTTT	CASSLNVGIGPLHF
TRBV28	NA	NA	TRBJ2-1	TGTGCCAGCAGTCCCCTCGGGGCGGCCGTCGGCAGTGAGCAGTTCTTC	CASSPLGAAVGSEQFF
TRBV5-4	NA	TRBD2	TRBJ2-3	TGTGCCAGCAGCCCAGGGACTAGCGCCACAGATACGCAGTATTTT	CASSPGTSATDTQYF
TRBV7-3	once	TRBD2	TRBJ2-1	TGTGCCAGCAGCTTAACCCCAGCGGGGGGGCCAAGTGAGCAGTTCTTC	CASSLTPAGGPSEQFF
TRBV29-1	NA	TRBD2	TRBJ2-3	TGCAGCGTTGATGGGACTAGCGCACGGTCCCTCCCAGATACGCAGTATTTT	CSVDGTSARSLPDTQYF
TRBV10-3	NA	TRBD2	TRBJ2-5	TGTGCCATCAACGGCGGAACTAGCGGGGGACCATTTCAAGAGACCCAGTACTTC	CAINGGTSGGPFQETQYF
TRBV18	NA	NA	TRBJ1-2	TGTGCCAGCTCACCCGCTCGAGGGGGTCACACCAGCCAAAACTATGGCTACACCTTC	CASSPARGGHTSQNYGYTF
TRBV10-3	NA	TRBD1	TRBJ1-2	TGTGCCATCAGTGTCACCCAGGGGGATGGCTACACCTTC	CAISVTQGDGYTF
TRBV5-1	NA	TRBD1	TRBJ1-2	TGCGCCAGCAGCTTTCTCGGAGGGGGCGAGTATGGCTACACCTTC	CASSFLGGGEYGYTF
TRBV6-5	NA	NA	TRBJ2-1	TGTGCCAGCAGCCCTGCGGGGACTGAGCAGTTCTTC	CASSPAGTEQFF
TRBV14	NA	NA	TRBJ1-2	TGTGCCAGCAGCCAAGATGGCAGGGTCTATGGCTACACCTTC	CASSQDGRVYGYTF
TRBV5-1	once	TRBD1	TRBJ2-7	TGCGCCAGCAGCTTCGGGGGACAGGGGGTCAACGAGCAGTACTTC	CASSFGGQGVNEQYF
TRBV28	NA	TRBD1	TRBJ1-5	TGTGCCAGCAGAAGCGGGACAGGCCAAAATCAGCCCCAGCATTTT	CASRSGTGQNQPQHF
TRBV7-3	NA	NA	TRBJ2-1	TGTGCCAGCAGCTCTACAGAGAGCTCCTACAATGAGCAGTTCTTC	CASSSTESSYNEQFF
TRBV2	NA	NA	TRBJ1-2	TGTGCCAGCAGCTGGAGAGGAATTAACTATGGCTACACCTTC	CASSWRGINYGYTF
TRBV19	large	NA	TRBJ2-7	TGTGCCAGTAGTCCCGGTGGGGATCCTTACGAGCAGTACTTC	CASSPGGDPYEQYF
TRBV18	once	TRBD1	TRBJ1-1	TGTGCCAGCTCACCTGGACAGGGGGACCGCACTGAAGCTTTCTTT	CASSPGQGDRTEAFF
TRBV27	NA	TRBD1	TRBJ1-4	TGTGCCAGCAGTCCGGGACAGCTCTCAACTAATGAAAAACTGTTTTTT	CASSPGQLSTNEKLFF
TRBV18	few	NA	TRBJ2-7	TGTGCCAGCTCACCACCTGACAGTTACGAGCAGTACTTC	CASSPPDSYEQYF
TRBV4-2	once	NA	TRBJ2-5	TGTGCCAGCAGCCATCAATTGCCCCAACCAGGGGATGTAGAGACCCAGTACTTC	CASSHQLPQPGDVETQYF
TRBV6-1	NA	TRBD2	TRBJ2-3	TGTGCCAGCAGTACTAGCGATGGCACAGATACGCAGTATTTT	CASSTSDGTDTQYF
TRBV2	NA	NA	TRBJ2-7	TGTGCCAGCACGGAAGGTGCGTTTTTCTACGAGCAGTACTTC	CASTEGAFFYEQYF
TRBV14	NA	NA	TRBJ1-1	TGTGCCAGCAGCCAGTTCACAGGGATAAACACTGAAGCTTTCTTT	CASSQFTGINTEAFF
TRBV9	medium-sized	NA	TRBJ2-3	TGTGCCAGCAGCGTAGAGGGCGGGGACACAGATACGCAGTATTTT	CASSVEGGDTDTQYF